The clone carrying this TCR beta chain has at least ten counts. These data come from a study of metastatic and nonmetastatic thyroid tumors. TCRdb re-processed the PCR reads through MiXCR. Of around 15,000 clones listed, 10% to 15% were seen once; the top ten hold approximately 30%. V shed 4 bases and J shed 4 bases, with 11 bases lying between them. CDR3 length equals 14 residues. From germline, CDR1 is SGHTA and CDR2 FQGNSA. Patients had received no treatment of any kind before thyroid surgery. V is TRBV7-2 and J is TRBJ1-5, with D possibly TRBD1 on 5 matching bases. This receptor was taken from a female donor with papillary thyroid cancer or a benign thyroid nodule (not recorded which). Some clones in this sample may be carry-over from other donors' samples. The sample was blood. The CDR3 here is CASSSTPGNQPQHF. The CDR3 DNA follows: TGTGCCAGCAGCTCCACCCCAGGGAATCAGCCCCAGCATTTT.